This T cell receptor beta chain stems from a study of T cell repertoires in cytomegalovirus infection. Study outcomes and limitations: HLA-C-restricted TCR beta clonotypes specific for CMV led the ex vivo response. The cumulative frequency of public TCR beta families distinguished individuals who carried CMV together with the relevant HLA.

TCRdb passed the reads through MiXCR, listing each CDR3 protein once. The sample has around 800,000 distinct CDR3 sequences; about 31% are singletons. The CDR3 runs to 13 residues. Germline V lookup: CDR1 LNHDA, CDR2 SQIVND (reference sequence). V was clipped by 6 bases and J by 8 bases, with 14 bases between them. This clonotype showed up just a few times. The antigen remains undetermined. The clonotype was recovered from a human donor in good health (CMV status not recorded). Some clones in this sample may be carry-over from other donors' samples. The sequenced sample was cultured CD8+ T cells from PBMCs, obtained from culture after CMV antigen stimulation. The chain joins TRBV19 to TRBJ1-5; D is ambiguous. The CDR3 region has the DNA TGTGCCAGTAGACGGCGGTCGACGGAGCCCCAGCATTTT. Translated, it gives CASRRRSTEPQHF.